The 27 T cell receptor beta chains reported below all come from one sample, sequenced in a study of T cells in Graves' hyperthyroidism and ophthalmopathy. Amplification targeted TCR beta CDR3 regions from RNA transcripts. When the TCR CDR3 underwent first-round RT-PCR, the HTBI primer set was used. TCRdb re-analysed the multiplex PCR reads in MiXCR, keeping a single row per CDR3 protein. The sample consists of over 45,000 distinct CDR3 sequences, under 50% of them appearing once. Sequencing was done on a sample of blood. Every receptor here comes from a woman aged 45-65 years with Graves' ophthalmopathy.

This chain connects TRBV10-1 to TRBJ2-3; 12 bases are shared with TRBD2. Germline V gene lookup returns CDR1 WNHNN and CDR2 SYGVQD (reference sequence). The CDR3 has 17 amino acids. V was pared by 2 bases and J by 3 bases, with 6 bases of the junction left unmatched. CDR3: CASSEDLAGGQTDTQYF. Written as DNA, the CDR3 is TGCGCCAGCAGTGAGGATCTAGCGGGGGGGCAGACAGATACGCAGTATTTT.

Details on this clonotype: A much larger clone differs from this one at a single base, so this may be a read error. The V gene is TRBV4-3, the J gene TRBJ2-3; D uncertain. CDR1 and CDR2 from the germline V gene are LGHNA and YSLEER. Trimming stripped 0 bases from V and 0 bases from J, with 10 bases between. This CDR3 spans 16 amino acids. Written as DNA, the CDR3 is TGCGCCAGCAGCCAAGAGAGCTTACCTAGCACAGATACGCAGTATTTT. It encodes CASSQESLPSTDTQYF.

This clonotype was seen ten or more times. The chain couples TRBV20-1 to TRBJ2-7, with D possibly TRBD2 on 6 matching bases. Trimming pared 0 bases from V and 4 bases from J, leaving 10 bases between. Germline loops: CDR1 DFQATT, CDR2 SNEGSKA (reference sequence). CDR3 length: 13 residues. Here the CDR3 reads CSARDRSGYEQYF. CDR3 in DNA: TGCAGTGCTAGAGATCGTAGCGGATACGAGCAGTACTTC.

Many counts were recorded for this clonotype. The chain recombines TRBV7-3 with TRBJ2-7, with D perhaps assigned TRBD1 or TRBD2 (6 bases each). CDR1 is SGHTA, CDR2 FQGTGA, per germline. This CDR3 region has 12 residues. Between the trimmed V and J ends, which lost 4 bases and 12 bases, there was a span of 16 bases. CDR3 coding DNA: TGTGCCAGCAGCTCCGGGGGCGGGCCACGGTACTTC. Its protein product is CASSSGGGPRYF.

The chain is built from TRBV7-2 and TRBJ1-1; 7 bases are a match to TRBD1. Germline V gene data show CDR1 as SGHTA and CDR2 as FQGNSA. The CDR3 runs 14 residues. V was pared by 5 bases and J by 11 bases, with 14 bases of the junction left unmatched. In DNA, the CDR3 is TGTGCCAGCAGCCTAGGGGCAGGCGGGACAGAGGCTTTCTTT. This gives the protein CASSLGAGGTEAFF.

The V gene is TRBV2, the J gene TRBJ1-6; TRBD1 matches 7 bases. From germline, CDR1 is SNHLY and CDR2 FYNNEI. The CDR3 consists of 13 residues. J gave up 10 bases and V 4 bases, and 4 bases lay outside the gene matches. The CDR3 bases are TGTGCCAGCAGTGCCCGGGACAGCTCACCCCTCCACTTT. This codes for CASSARDSSPLHF.

Points on this clonotype: An end of the junction does not agree with germline; a read error may underlie this. This chain links TRBV2 with TRBJ2-5; 8 positions match TRBD2. CDR1 and CDR2 (germline): SNHLY, FYNNEI. This CDR3 is built from 16 residues. CDR3 region: CASSQAGDTGSETQYF. The CDR3 DNA reads as TGTGCCAGCAGTCAAGCGGGGGATACAGGGTCTGAGACCCAGTACTTC.

To note about this clonotype: One junction end does not reproduce the germline sequence, and a read error may be involved. This chain connects TRBV20-1 to TRBJ2-2; TRBD2 might be the D (6 bases). CDR1 DFQATT and CDR2 SNEGSKA come from the germline V gene (reference sequence). The length of the CDR3 is 13 residues. The CDR3 loop reads CSAREPRGGELLF. The CDR3 DNA reads TGCAGTGCTAGAGAGCCCCGCGGCGGGGAGCTGCTTTTT.

Regarding this clonotype: Mismatch with germline at one junction end may stem from a read error. This sequence joins TRBV2 and TRBJ2-3, with D perhaps matching TRBD2 (7 bases). This CDR3 has 12 amino acids. Germline values: CDR1 SNHLY, CDR2 FYNNEI. The DNA for the CDR3 is TGTGCCAGCGGTGAAGGGGGGGGGGCGCAGTATTTT. Translated, it gives CASGEGGGAQYF.

The chain employs TRBV25-1 and TRBJ2-1; 8 bases are shared with TRBD1. V lost 8 bases to trimming and J lost 8 bases; unmatched junction nucleotides: 14. Germline CDR1 reads MGHDK; CDR2 reads SYGVNS. CDR3 length equals 15 residues. The CDR3 is CASGLSGTGHHEQFF. The CDR3 DNA is TGTGCCAGCGGCCTATCCGGGACAGGCCACCATGAGCAGTTCTTC.

This rearrangement joins TRBV4-2 to TRBJ2-7; 7 bases are shared with TRBD1. The CDR3 runs to 13 residues. Germline values: CDR1 LGHNA, CDR2 YNFKEQ. V lost 1 base, J lost 4 bases, and 1 base stayed unmatched. CDR3 amino acids: CASSQGDSYEQYF. The CDR3 nucleotides read TGTGCCAGCAGCCAAGGGGACAGTTACGAGCAGTACTTC.

The rearrangement uses TRBV3-1 and TRBJ2-4; 11 bases fit TRBD1. CDR3 length: 13 amino acids. The junction had 3 bases not matched to a gene; V was cut back by 5 bases and J by 9 bases. Germline V gives CDR1 LGHDT, CDR2 YNNKEL (reference sequence). The DNA of the CDR3 is TGTGCCAGCAGCTGGGGGACAGGGGGCATTCAGTACTTC. Protein product: CASSWGTGGIQYF. The variable domain in full, completed from reference TRBV3-1 and TRBJ2-4, reads DTAVSQTPKYLVTQMGNDKSIKCEQNLGHDTMYWYKQDSKKFLKIMFSYNNKELIINETVPNRFSPKSPDKAHLNLHINSLELGDSAVYFCASSWGTGGIQYFGAGTRLSVL.

This clonotype was seen ten or more times. This chain joins TRBV6-1 and TRBJ1-5; the D is unclear. V gave up 6 bases and J gave up 0 bases, with 15 bases separating them. CDR1 MNHNS and CDR2 SASEGT come from the germline V gene. CDR3 length equals 16 residues. CDR3 in amino acids: CASRTPFDYSNQPQHF. The CDR3 DNA follows: TGTGCCAGCAGGACACCCTTCGACTATAGCAATCAGCCCCAGCATTTT.

V gene TRBV4-3 combines with J gene TRBJ2-7; D is perhaps TRBD1 (5 bases). Looked up from germline, CDR1 is LGHNA and CDR2 is YSLEER. This CDR3 contains 15 residues. V lost 1 base and J 6 bases, leaving 16 bases between the germline ends. CDR3 in amino acids: CASSQGQGLMCEQYV. CDR3 nucleotide sequence: TGCGCCAGCAGCCAAGGGCAGGGTCTTATGTGCGAGCAGTACGTC.

The chain couples TRBV7-4 to TRBJ2-1, with D maybe TRBD2 (5 bases). This CDR3 region has 13 residues. Germline V gene lookup returns CDR1 SGHVT and CDR2 SQSDAQ. Trimming cost V 0 bases and J 7 bases, with 7 bases left between them. Written as DNA, the CDR3 is TGTGCCAGCAGCTTAGCTAGCGTGAATGAGCAGTTCTTC. Translation gives CASSLASVNEQFF.

This sequence joins TRBV19 and TRBJ2-6; 7 positions match TRBD2. The CDR3 consists of 14 residues. The germline V gene encodes CDR1 LNHDA and CDR2 SQIVND (reference sequence). With 6 bases clipped from V and 3 bases from J, the junction kept 2 bases outside the gene matches. CDR3 region: CASSTGGGANVLTF. The CDR3 nucleotides read TGTGCCAGTAGCACGGGGGGTGGGGCCAACGTCCTGACTTTC.

In its sample, this clonotype was seen many times. V usage is TRBV2 and J usage is TRBJ2-1; possibly TRBD1 for D (6 bases). Germline assignment: CDR1 SNHLY and CDR2 FYNNEI. V lost 5 bases, J lost 6 bases, and 11 bases lay in between. There are 13 residues in the CDR3. CDR3 DNA: TGTGCCAGCAGTTGGGCCAGGGGCAATGAGCAGTTCTTC. Encoded protein: CASSWARGNEQFF.

This clonotype came up many times. The V and J genes are TRBV7-3 and TRBJ1-1; 7 bases are a match to TRBD1. The germline V gene has CDR1 SGHTA and CDR2 FQGTGA. This CDR3 is 14 amino acids long. Trimming took 3 bases from V and 1 from J; bases not matched to a gene: 2. The CDR3 bases are TGTGCCAGCAGCTTCGGGGACAGGAACACTGAAGCTTTCTTT. It specifies CASSFGDRNTEAFF.

This clonotype was found once. The V gene is TRBV4-2, the J gene TRBJ1-4; D possibly corresponds to TRBD1 (6 bases). The CDR3 extends over 16 amino acids. The V and J ends lost 0 bases and 7 bases respectively, with 15 bases between them. The germline gives CDR1 LGHNA, CDR2 YNFKEQ. This chain's CDR3 is CASSQDGDILSEKLFF. The CDR3 coding sequence is TGTGCCAGCAGCCAAGATGGGGACATCCTGTCTGAAAAACTGTTTTTT.

Judged by abundance, this clonotype is medium-sized (0.01 to 0.1%). This chain connects TRBV25-1 to TRBJ2-1; D is unresolved. V was pared by 1 base and J by 10 bases, with 11 bases between. Germline V gives CDR1 MGHDK, CDR2 SYGVNS. CDR3 length: 13 residues. The DNA of the CDR3 is TGTGCCAGCAGTGAATTTAACCCCGCCGAGCAGTTCTTC. Translating it yields CASSEFNPAEQFF.

This clonotype was observed many times. J is TRBJ1-1 and V is TRBV5-1, with 9 bases that match TRBD1. V was clipped by 4 bases and J by 7 bases; unmatched bases: 8. This CDR3 has 14 amino acids. CDR1 SGHRS and CDR2 YFSETQ come from the germline V gene. The CDR3 nucleotides read TGCGCCAGCAGCGTGGGGGGACAGGGTAGTGAAGCTTTCTTT. Encoded protein: CASSVGGQGSEAFF.

Details on this clonotype: Mismatch with germline at one junction end may stem from a read error. The genes are TRBV7-6 and TRBJ2-1, with D perhaps TRBD1 or TRBD2 (6 bases each). Germline lookup yields CDR1 SGHVS and CDR2 FNYEAQ. The CDR3 runs to 15 residues. The CDR3 DNA sequence: TGTGCCAGCAGCCTCCTGGTGGGGGGCTACAATGGGCAGTTCTTC. Residues: CASSLLVGGYNGQFF.

A note on this clonotype: Being one base from a much bigger clone, this may be a read error. This is likely a read error, given that the CDR3 carries no conserved phenylalanine or tryptophan at its end. The rearrangement uses TRBV7-8 and TRBJ1-6, with 9 bases matching TRBD1. The length of the CDR3 is 16 residues. CDR1 is SGHVS and CDR2 is FQNEAQ in the germline V gene. J gave up 7 bases and V 5 bases, and 9 bases lay outside the gene matches. The CDR3 bases are TGTGCCAGCAGCCATCGGATGGACAGGGGCAATTCACCCCTCCACCTT. As protein: CASSHRMDRGNSPLHL.

Ten or more counts support this clonotype. J is TRBJ2-7 and V is TRBV7-2; the match to TRBD2 covers 8 bases. CDR3 length: 16 residues. Germline V CDR1 and CDR2: SGHTA, FQGNSA. V trimming: 2 bases; J trimming: 3 bases; junction bases outside the gene matches: 9. This CDR3 reads CASSLSTSGAHYEQYF. In nucleotides, the CDR3 is TGTGCCAGCAGCTTAAGTACTAGCGGAGCGCACTACGAGCAGTACTTC.

The chain employs TRBV20-1 and TRBJ1-1; D not resolved. The length of the CDR3 is 15 residues. CDR1 is DFQATT and CDR2 is SNEGSKA in the germline V gene (reference sequence). The germline V and J ends were trimmed by 3 bases and 2 bases, with 16 bases remaining between them. The CDR3 sequence is CSASARPEGNTEAFF. The CDR3 region has the DNA TGCAGTGCTAGCGCGAGGCCCGAGGGCAACACTGAAGCTTTCTTT.

This chain connects TRBV29-1 to TRBJ2-7; tentatively, D is TRBD2 (6 bases). V was pared by 0 bases and J by 2 bases, with 26 bases between. This CDR3 has 19 residues. The germline V gene encodes CDR1 SQVTM and CDR2 ANQGSEA. In nucleotides, the CDR3 is TGCAGCGTTGAAGATCCCTCTAGCGCGAAAAAGAAAACTACCTACGAGCAGTACTTC. It is translated as CSVEDPSSAKKKTTYEQYF.

Ten or more counts support this clonotype. CDR3 in DNA: TGCGCCAGCAGCTTGGAGCAGGGCGGATCCTATGGCTACACCTTC. It codes for CASSLEQGGSYGYTF. The V and J genes are TRBV5-1 and TRBJ1-2; possible D gene TRBD1, 5 bases. The CDR3 runs 15 residues. The germline gives CDR1 SGHRS, CDR2 YFSETQ. Trimming stripped 0 bases from V and 4 bases from J, with 13 bases between.